Described below is a single TCR beta chain sequence and its context. The data derive from a study of cytomegalovirus exposure and HLA in healthy donors. PCR amplification relied on 60 Vbeta primers (plus 13 Jbeta primers). Only in-frame clones appear in the TCRdb table, and some are missing; sequencing was by immunoSEQ multiplex PCR. The sample gives over 150,000 clones, less than 80% of which show up once; roughly 2% is in the top ten. V shed 0 bases and J 7 bases; nucleotides not matched to a gene: 0. Per germline, CDR1 SGDLS and CDR2 YYNGEE. This CDR3 is 13 amino acids long. The specimen sequenced was PBMCs. The TCR originated in a man between 40 and 49 years old in good health and CMV-seronegative. The rearrangement uses TRBV9 and TRBJ2-2; 7 positions match TRBD2. Here the CDR3 reads CASSVAGGGELFF. In DNA, the CDR3 is TGTGCCAGCAGCGTAGCGGGGGGCGGGGAGCTGTTTTTT. The full variable domain, with the rest looked up from reference TRBV9 and TRBJ2-2, is DSGVTQTPKHLITATGQRVTLRCSPRSGDLSVYWYQQSLDQGLQFLIQYYNGEERAKGNILERFSAQQFPDLHSELNLSSLELGDSALYFCASSVAGGGELFFGEGSRLTVL.